This T cell receptor beta chain was obtained from a study of blood T cell repertoires in COVID-19. Study in general: From T cells, B-cell-depleted T cells, or PBMCs came the material, which was cDNA or gDNA.

Authors' data handling: By means of reference gene primer amplification, nucleated cell counts were estimated. Some clones are missing from TCRdb's copy, which holds only in-frame ones; the method was immunoSEQ multiplex PCR. That table gives V, J and clone size, and the DNA gave D and trimming. The sample lists about 64,000 clones, roughly 76% occurring once. Concerning this clone: Mismatch with germline at one junction end may stem from a read error.

The CDR3 extends over 18 amino acids. Germline CDR1 reads MNHEY; CDR2 reads SVGEGT. This sequence joins TRBV6-2 or TRBV6-3 and TRBJ2-1; TRBD2 matches 8 bases. This TCR was sampled from a human donor in a cohort sampled during active COVID-19. Source material: peripheral blood. The CDR3 spells CASSYSLASGGSYDEQFF. CDR3 in DNA: TGTGCCAGCAGTTACTCCCTCGCGAGCGGGGGCTCCTACGATGAGCAGTTCTTC.